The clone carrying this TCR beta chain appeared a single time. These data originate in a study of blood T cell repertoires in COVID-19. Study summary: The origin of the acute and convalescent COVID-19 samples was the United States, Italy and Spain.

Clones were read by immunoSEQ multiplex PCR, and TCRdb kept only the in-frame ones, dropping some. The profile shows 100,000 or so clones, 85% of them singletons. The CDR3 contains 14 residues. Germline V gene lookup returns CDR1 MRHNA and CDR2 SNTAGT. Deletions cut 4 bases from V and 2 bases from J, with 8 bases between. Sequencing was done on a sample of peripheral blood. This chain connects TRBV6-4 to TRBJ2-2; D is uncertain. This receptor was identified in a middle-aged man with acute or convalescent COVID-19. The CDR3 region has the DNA TGTGCCAGCAGTGCCAACACCAACACCGGGGAGCTGTTTTTT. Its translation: CASSANTNTGELFF.